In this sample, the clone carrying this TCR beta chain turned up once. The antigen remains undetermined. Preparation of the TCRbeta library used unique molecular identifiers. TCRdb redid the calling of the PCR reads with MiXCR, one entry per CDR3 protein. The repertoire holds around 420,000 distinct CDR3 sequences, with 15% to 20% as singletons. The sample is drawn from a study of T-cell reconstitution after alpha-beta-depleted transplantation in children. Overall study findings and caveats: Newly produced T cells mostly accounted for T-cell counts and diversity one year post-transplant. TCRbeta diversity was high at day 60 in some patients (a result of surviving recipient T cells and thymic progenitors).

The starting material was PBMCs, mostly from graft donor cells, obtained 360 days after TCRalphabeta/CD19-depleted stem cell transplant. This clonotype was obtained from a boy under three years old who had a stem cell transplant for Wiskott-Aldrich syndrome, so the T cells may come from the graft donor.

This CDR3 reads CASSGRPKKLFF. DNA for the CDR3: TGTGCCAGCAGTGGGAGACCTAAAAAACTGTTTTTT. The chain uses TRBV2 and TRBJ1-4; D gene uncertain. Germline-derived CDR1 and CDR2 are SNHLY and FYNNEI. This CDR3 comprises 12 residues. Trimming cost V 4 bases and J 9 bases, with 9 bases left between them.